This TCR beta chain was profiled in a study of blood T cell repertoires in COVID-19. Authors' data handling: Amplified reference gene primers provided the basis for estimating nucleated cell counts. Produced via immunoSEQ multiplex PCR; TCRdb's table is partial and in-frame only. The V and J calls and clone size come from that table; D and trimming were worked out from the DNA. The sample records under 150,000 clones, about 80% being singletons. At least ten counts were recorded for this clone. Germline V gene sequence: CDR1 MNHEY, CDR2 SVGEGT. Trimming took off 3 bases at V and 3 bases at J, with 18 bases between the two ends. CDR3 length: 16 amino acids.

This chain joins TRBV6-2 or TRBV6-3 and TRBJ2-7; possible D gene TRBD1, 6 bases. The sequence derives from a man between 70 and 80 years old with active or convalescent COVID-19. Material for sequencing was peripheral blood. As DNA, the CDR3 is TGTGCCAGCAGTTATATGGCCGGCAGGGGAATCTACGAGCAGTACTTC. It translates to CASSYMAGRGIYEQYF.